Below, 7 T cell receptor beta chains from the same sample are listed, as sequenced in a study of blood T cell repertoires in COVID-19. TCRdb's copy holds only in-frame clones and misses some; the assay was immunoSEQ multiplex PCR. The sample carries over 200,000 clones, about 90% recorded once. The sequenced material came from peripheral blood. These TCRs come from a man aged 55 to 70 with COVID-19, enrolled during active disease.

The chain carries TRBV5-1 and TRBJ1-3, with 8 bases aligning to TRBD1. The CDR3 has 12 residues. Germline lookup yields CDR1 SGHRS and CDR2 YFSETQ. J gave up 11 bases and V 4 bases, and 5 bases lay outside the gene matches. CDR3 residues: CASSVGQGAIYF. The CDR3 bases are TGCGCCAGCAGCGTCGGACAGGGCGCCATATATTTT.

The gene calls are TRBV4-1 and TRBJ1-2, with 12 bases that match TRBD1. Trimming took 4 bases from V and 4 from J; bases not matched to a gene: 7. The CDR3 has 16 residues. From germline, CDR1 is MGHRA and CDR2 YSYEKL. The CDR3 DNA reads TGCGCCAGCAGCCTAGACCCGGGACAGGGGGCCTATGGCTACACCTTC. Its translation: CASSLDPGQGAYGYTF.

V usage is TRBV6-5 and J usage is TRBJ2-7; 7 nucleotides match TRBD1. The CDR3 has 14 residues. V was clipped by 6 bases and J by 3 bases; unmatched bases: 8. The germline V gene encodes CDR1 MNHEY and CDR2 SVGAGI. The CDR3 region is CASRGTASGYEQYF. CDR3 coding DNA: TGTGCCAGCAGGGGGACAGCCTCGGGCTACGAGCAGTACTTC.

The chain couples TRBV7-9 to TRBJ2-7, with 9 bases fitting TRBD1. The CDR3 runs to 16 residues. V lost 5 bases, J lost 5 bases, and 13 bases stayed unmatched. The germline CDR1 and CDR2 sequences are SEHNR and FQNEAQ (reference sequence). The CDR3 DNA reads as TGTGCCAGCAGCCCTACGGACACAGGGGGCAGGAACGAGCAGTACTTC. Its translation: CASSPTDTGGRNEQYF.

This sequence joins TRBV12-3 or TRBV12-4 and TRBJ1-1, with D unclear. The CDR3 spans 12 residues. V was clipped by 5 bases and J by 4 bases, with 8 bases between them. DNA of the CDR3: TGTGCCAGCAGTCGGGTTGGCACTGAAGCTTTCTTT. As protein: CASSRVGTEAFF.

The rearrangement links TRBV11-2 to TRBJ2-5; 8 nucleotides line up with TRBD2. V trimming: 4 bases; J trimming: 5 bases; junction bases outside the gene matches: 9. The germline gives CDR1 SGHAT, CDR2 FQNNGV. The CDR3 has 15 amino acids. The CDR3 region is CASSSPREGRETQYF. The CDR3 coding sequence is TGTGCCAGCAGCTCGCCCCGGGAGGGCCGTGAGACCCAGTACTTC. The full variable domain, rest sourced from reference TRBV11-2 and TRBJ2-5, is EAGVAQSPRYKIIEKRQSVAFWCNPISGHATLYWYQQILGQGPKLLIQFQNNGVVDDSQLPKDRFSAERLKGVDSTLKIQPAKLEDSAVYLCASSSPREGRETQYFGPGTRLLVL.

This sequence joins TRBV20-1 and TRBJ2-4, with D maybe TRBD2 (6 bases). Trimming took 3 bases from V and 5 from J, leaving 29 bases between them. CDR1 and CDR2 (germline): DFQATT, SNEGSKA (reference sequence). The CDR3 is made up of 19 amino acids. CDR3 in DNA: TGCAGTGCTAGTTACGGTCCGGGACGAATACGGGGGATTGAAAACATTCAGTACTTC. The encoded protein is CSASYGPGRIRGIENIQYF.